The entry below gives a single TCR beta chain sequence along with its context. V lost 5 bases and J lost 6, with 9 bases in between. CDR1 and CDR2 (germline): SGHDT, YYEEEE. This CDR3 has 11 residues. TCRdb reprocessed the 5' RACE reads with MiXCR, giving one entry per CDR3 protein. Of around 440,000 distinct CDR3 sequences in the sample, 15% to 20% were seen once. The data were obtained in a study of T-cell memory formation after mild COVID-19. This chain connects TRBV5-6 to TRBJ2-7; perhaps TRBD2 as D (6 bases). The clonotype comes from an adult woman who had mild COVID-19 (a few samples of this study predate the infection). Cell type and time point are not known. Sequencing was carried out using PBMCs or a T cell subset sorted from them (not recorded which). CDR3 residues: CASRRGGEQYF. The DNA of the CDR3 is TGTGCCAGCAGAAGGGGAGGCGAGCAGTACTTC.